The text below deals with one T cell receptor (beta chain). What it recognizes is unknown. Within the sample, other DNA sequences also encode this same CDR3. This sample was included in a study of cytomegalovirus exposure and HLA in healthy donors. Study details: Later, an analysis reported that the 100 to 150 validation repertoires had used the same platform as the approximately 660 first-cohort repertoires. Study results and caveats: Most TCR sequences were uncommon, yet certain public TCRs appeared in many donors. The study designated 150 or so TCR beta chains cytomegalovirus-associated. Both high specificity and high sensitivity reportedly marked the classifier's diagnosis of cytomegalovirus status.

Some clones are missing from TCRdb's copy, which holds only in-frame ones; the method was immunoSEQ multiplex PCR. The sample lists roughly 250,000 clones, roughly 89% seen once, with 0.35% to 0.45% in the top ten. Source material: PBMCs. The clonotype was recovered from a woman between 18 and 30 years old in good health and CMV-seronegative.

Here the CDR3 reads CASRRQGNQPQHF. In DNA form, the CDR3 reads TGTGCCAGCAGAAGGCAGGGCAATCAGCCCCAGCATTTT. The rearrangement links TRBV6-1 to TRBJ1-5; no clear D gene. V lost 6 bases to trimming and J lost 2 bases, with 8 bases between them. The CDR3 is 13 residues long. Germline V gene sequence: CDR1 MNHNS, CDR2 SASEGT.